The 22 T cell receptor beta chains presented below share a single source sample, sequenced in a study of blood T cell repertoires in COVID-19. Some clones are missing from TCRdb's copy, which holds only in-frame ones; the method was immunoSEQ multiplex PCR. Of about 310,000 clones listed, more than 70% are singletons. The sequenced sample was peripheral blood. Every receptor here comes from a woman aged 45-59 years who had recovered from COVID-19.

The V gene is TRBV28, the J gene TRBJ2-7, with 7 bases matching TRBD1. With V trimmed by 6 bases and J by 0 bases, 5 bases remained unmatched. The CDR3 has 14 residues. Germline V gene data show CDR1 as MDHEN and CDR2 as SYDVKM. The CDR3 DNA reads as TGTGCCAGCAGCTCGGGACAGCACTCCTACGAGCAGTACTTC. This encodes CASSSGQHSYEQYF.

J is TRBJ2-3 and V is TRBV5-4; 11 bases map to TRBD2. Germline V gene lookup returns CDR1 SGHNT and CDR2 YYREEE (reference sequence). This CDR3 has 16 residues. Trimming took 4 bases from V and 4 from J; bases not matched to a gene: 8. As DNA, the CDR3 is TGTGCCAGCAGCCACACAGGACTAGCGGGTTCAGATACGCAGTATTTT. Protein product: CASSHTGLAGSDTQYF.

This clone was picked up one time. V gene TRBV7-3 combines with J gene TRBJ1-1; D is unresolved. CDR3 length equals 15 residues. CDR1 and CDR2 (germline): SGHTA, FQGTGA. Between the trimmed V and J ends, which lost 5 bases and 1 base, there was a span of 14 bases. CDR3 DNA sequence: TGTGCCAGCAGCCCCGGAGGTTCCCCGAACACTGAAGCTTTCTTT. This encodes CASSPGGSPNTEAFF.

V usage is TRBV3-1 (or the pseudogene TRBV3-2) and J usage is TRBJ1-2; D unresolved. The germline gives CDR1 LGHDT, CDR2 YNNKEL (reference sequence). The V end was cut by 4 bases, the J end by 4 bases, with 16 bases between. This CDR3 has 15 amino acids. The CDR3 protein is CASSPSPGSIYGYTF. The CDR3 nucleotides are TGTGCCAGCAGCCCTAGCCCCGGGTCCATCTATGGCTACACCTTC.

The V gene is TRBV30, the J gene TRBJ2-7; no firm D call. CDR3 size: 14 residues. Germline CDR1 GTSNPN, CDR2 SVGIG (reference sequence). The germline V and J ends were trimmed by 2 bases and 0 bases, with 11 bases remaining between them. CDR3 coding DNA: TGTGCCTGGAGTCCCCCCGGGTCCTCCTACGAGCAGTACTTC. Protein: CAWSPPGSSYEQYF. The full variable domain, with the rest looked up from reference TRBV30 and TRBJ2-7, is SQTIHQWPATLVQPVGSPLSLECTVEGTSNPNLYWYRQAAGRGLQLLFYSVGIGQISSEVPQNLSASRPQDRQFILSSKKLLLSDSGFYLCAWSPPGSSYEQYFGPGTRLTVT.

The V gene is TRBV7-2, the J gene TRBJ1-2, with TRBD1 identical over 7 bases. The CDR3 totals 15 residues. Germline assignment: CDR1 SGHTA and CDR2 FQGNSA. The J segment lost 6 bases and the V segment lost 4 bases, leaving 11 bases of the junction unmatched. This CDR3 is CASSSQAGGRDGYTF. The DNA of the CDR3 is TGTGCCAGCAGCTCCCAGGCAGGGGGGAGAGATGGCTACACCTTC.

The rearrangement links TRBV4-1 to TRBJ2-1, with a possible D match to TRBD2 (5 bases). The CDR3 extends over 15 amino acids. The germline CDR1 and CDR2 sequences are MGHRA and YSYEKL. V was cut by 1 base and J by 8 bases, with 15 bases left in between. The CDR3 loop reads CASSQVVDYTYEQFF. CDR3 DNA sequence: TGCGCCAGCAGCCAAGTTGTTGACTACACCTATGAGCAGTTCTTC.

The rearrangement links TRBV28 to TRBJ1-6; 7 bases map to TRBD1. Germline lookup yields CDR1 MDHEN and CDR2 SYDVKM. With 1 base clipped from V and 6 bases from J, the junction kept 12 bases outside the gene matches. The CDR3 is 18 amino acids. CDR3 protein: CASSLSPVTGMVNSPLHF. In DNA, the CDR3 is TGTGCCAGCAGTTTATCACCTGTGACAGGGATGGTTAATTCACCCCTCCACTTT.

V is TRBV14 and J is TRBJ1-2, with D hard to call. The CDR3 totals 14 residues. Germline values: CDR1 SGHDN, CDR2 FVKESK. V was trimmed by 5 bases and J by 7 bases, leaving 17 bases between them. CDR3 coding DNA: TGTGCCAGCAGCGATATCAGCGGCATCGGTGGCTACACCTTC. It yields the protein CASSDISGIGGYTF.

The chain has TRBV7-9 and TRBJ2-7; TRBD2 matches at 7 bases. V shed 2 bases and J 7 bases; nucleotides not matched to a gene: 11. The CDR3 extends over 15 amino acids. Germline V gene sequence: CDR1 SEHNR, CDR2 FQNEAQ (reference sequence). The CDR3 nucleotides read TGTGCCAGCAGCTTATACGGGACTAATCAAAAAGAGCAGTACTTC. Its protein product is CASSLYGTNQKEQYF.

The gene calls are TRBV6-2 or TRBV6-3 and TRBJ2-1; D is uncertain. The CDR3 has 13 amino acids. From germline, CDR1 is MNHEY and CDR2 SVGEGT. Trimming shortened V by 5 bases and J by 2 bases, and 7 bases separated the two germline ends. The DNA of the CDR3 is TGTGCCAGCAGTCCCACACCCTACAATGAGCAGTTCTTC. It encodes CASSPTPYNEQFF.

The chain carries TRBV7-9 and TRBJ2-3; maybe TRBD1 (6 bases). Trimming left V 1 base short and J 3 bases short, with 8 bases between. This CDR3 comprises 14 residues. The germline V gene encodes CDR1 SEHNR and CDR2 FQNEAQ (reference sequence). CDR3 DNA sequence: TGTGCCAGCAGCTTAGGCAGGGGAACAGATACGCAGTATTTT. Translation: CASSLGRGTDTQYF.

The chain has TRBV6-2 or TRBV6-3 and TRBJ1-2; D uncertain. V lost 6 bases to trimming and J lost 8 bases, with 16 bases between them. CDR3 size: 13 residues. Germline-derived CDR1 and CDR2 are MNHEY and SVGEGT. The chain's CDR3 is CASSFDPISGYTF. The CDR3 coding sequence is TGTGCCAGCAGCTTTGACCCGATTAGCGGCTACACCTTC.

The CDR3 loop reads CASSQDLAGAGEKLFF. CDR3 in DNA: TGTGCCAGCAGCCAAGATCTAGCGGGCGCCGGCGAAAAACTGTTTTTT. V is TRBV3-1 (or the pseudogene TRBV3-2) and J is TRBJ1-4; D is unclear. V lost 0 bases, J lost 8 bases, and 16 bases lay in between. The CDR3 loop spans 16 amino acids. Germline-derived CDR1 and CDR2 are LGHDT and YNNKEL (reference sequence).

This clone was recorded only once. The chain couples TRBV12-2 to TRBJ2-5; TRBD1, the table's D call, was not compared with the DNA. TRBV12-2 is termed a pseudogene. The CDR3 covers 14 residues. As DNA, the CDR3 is TGTGCAAGTCGCTTTGGGACATCCCAAGAGACCCAGTACTTC. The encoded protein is CASRFGTSQETQYF.

The chain's CDR3 is CASSVRSSRETQYF. The DNA of the CDR3 is TGCGCCAGCAGCGTACGGTCGTCAAGAGAGACCCAGTACTTC. V and J are TRBV5-1 and TRBJ2-5; D unclear. The CDR3 runs 14 residues. Germline lookup yields CDR1 SGHRS and CDR2 YFSETQ. V was shortened by 4 bases and J by 4 bases, with 14 bases between the two germline ends.

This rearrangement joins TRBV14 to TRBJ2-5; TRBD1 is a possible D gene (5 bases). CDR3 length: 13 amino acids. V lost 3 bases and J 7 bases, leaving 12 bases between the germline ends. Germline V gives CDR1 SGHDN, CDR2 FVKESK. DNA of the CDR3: TGTGCCAGCAGCCAGCGGACACCGGGGACCCAGTACTTC. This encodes CASSQRTPGTQYF.

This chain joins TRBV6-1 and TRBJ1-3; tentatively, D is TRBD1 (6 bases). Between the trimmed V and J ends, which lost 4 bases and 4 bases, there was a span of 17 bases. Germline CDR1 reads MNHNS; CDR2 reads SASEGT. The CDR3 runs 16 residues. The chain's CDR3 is CASSALSGGQGNTIYF. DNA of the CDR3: TGTGCCAGCAGTGCCCTTTCCGGGGGGCAAGGAAACACCATATATTTT.

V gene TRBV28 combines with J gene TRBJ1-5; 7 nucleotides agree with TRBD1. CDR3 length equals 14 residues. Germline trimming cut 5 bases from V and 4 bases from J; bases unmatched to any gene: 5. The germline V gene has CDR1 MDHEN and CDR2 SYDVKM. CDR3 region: CASSRDSRNQPQHF. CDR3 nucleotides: TGTGCCAGCAGTAGGGACAGCCGAAATCAGCCCCAGCATTTT.

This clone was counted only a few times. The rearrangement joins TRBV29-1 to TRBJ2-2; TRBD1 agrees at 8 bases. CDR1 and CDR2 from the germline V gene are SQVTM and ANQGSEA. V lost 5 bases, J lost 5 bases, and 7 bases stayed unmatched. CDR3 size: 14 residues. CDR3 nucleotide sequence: TGCAGCGTTAGGTCCAGGGGGCTAACCGGGGAGCTGTTTTTT. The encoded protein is CSVRSRGLTGELFF.

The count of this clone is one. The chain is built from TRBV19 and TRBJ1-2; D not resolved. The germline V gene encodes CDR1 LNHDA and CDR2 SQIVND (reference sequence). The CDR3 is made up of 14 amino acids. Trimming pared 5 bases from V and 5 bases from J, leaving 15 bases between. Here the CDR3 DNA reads TGTGCCAGTAGTTCCCGACGGAGCGAATATGGCTACACCTTC. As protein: CASSSRRSEYGYTF.

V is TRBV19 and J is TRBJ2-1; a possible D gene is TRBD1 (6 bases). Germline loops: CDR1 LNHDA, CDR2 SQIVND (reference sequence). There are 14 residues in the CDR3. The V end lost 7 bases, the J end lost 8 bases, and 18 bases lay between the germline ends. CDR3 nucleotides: TGTGCCAGTAAGGAACCAGGGGAGAGCGATGAGCAGTTCTTC. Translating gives CASKEPGESDEQFF. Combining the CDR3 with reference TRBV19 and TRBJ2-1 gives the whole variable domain DGGITQSPKYLFRKEGQNVTLSCEQNLNHDAMYWYRQDPGQGLRLIYYSQIVNDFQKGDIAEGYSVSREKKESFPLTVTSAQKNPTAFYLCASKEPGESDEQFFGPGTRLTVL.